The present entry profiles one T cell receptor beta chain with its context. This clone's antigen is unknown. No clone much larger than this one lies a single base away; base qualities are absent. From the cysteine through the phenylalanine, the CDR3 covers 14 amino acids. This entry keeps only the CDR3 DNA: 42 bases, framed from base 1. In the germline V gene, CDR1 corresponds to SGHVS and CDR2 to FQNEAQ. Deletion took 5 bases off V and 7 bases off J, with a span of 15 bases between the germline ends. This sample was included in a study of Ad26.COV2.S vaccination and SARS-CoV-2 variants (dated by TCRdb to 2020 to 2022). Notes on the research overall: Vaccine-arm donors came from COV1001, a multicentre, randomized, double-blind, placebo-controlled phase I-IIa trial of Ad26.COV2.S in healthy adults. Dosing of Ad26.COV2.S was intramuscular, at either 5x10^10 or 1x10^11 viral particles, delivered as one shot or as two shots spaced 56 days apart. TCRbeta repertoire sequencing was used to assess the specificity and breadth of SARS-CoV-2-reactive T cell receptors after Ad26.COV2.S vaccination. A total of 32 samples were included in the TCR-sequenced set, comprising around 20 Ad26.COV2.S vaccine recipients, 5 placebo recipients and 8 SARS-CoV-2 convalescent individuals. Trial participants were randomized into five groups of five, in which low-dose or high-dose Ad26.COV2.S was given once or twice, or placebo was given on both occasions. Investigators remained blinded to trial group allocation during experiments and outcome assessment.

Beyond this particular receptor, the publication reports: The study lacked the statistical power to compare responses across vaccine doses or regimens. Comparable non-spike TCR breadth was observed between vaccine and placebo recipients, consistent with only spike being contained in the vaccine. It was noted by the authors that total T cell responses may have been underestimated by the TCR breadth and depth analyses. Substantial breadth of spike-specific CD8+ and CD4+ T cell responses was reported after vaccination. Compared with placebo recipients, Ad26.COV2.S recipients showed higher spike-specific TCR breadth (P = 0.0014).

TCRbeta CDR3 regions were sequenced with the immunoSEQ Assay. After extraction, genomic DNA underwent amplification by bias-controlled multiplex PCR, followed by high-throughput sequencing. On the study's bioinformatics: To quantify the absolute abundance of every unique TCRbeta CDR3 region, sequences were collapsed and filtered. T cell fraction was estimated by normalizing TCRbeta template counts to usable DNA, with usable DNA measured through amplification of reference genes found in all nucleated cells. Repertoire TCRs were annotated as SARS-CoV-2-specific when V gene, CDR3 amino acid sequence and J gene were exactly matched to a known reactive TCR set. MIRA supplied the reference SARS-CoV-2 TCR set, which was filtered for enrichment in COVID-19-positive ImmuneCODE repertoires so that public or cross-reactive TCRs were removed. Using the MIRA antigens, annotated TCRs were further analysed by specific ORF or by position within an ORF. Breadth was defined as annotated unique rearrangements over total unique productive rearrangements; depth was the summed frequency of those rearrangements. Two-sided Wilcoxon rank-sum tests were applied when comparing TCR breadth between groups. Imported from immuneACCESS, the table was reduced by TCRdb to in-frame sequences with V and J called. These copies leave out some clones; in studies compared against another copy, an unresolved V gene accounts for under half, and the cause of the remainder is not known. The D gene and trimming were derived from the DNA, and the V and J assignments and clone size from that table. The sample includes around 350,000 clones, with about 85% observed a single time. The ten biggest clones cover 2.5% to 3.5% of the sample.

The sample's treatment or condition label, decoded: roughly 19 received Ad26.COV2.S at low or high dose, single or two shots; about 5 received placebo; per-sample allocation not given. For vaccine and placebo recipients, the sequenced repertoires came from samples collected on day 63 after the first injection. In Cohort 1b, about 25 adults aged 18-55 years were enrolled at a single site in Boston, USA, between 29 July and 7 August 2020. Ad26.COV2.S was a replication-incompetent adenovirus type 26 vector expressing a prefusion-stabilized SARS-CoV-2 spike protein from the original Wuhan strain. Recombination linked TRBV7-8 to TRBJ2-1; the D segment is perhaps TRBD1 or TRBD2, each sharing 7 matched bases. The clonotype comes from a person aged 18-60 years who received the Ad26.COV2.S COVID-19 vaccine or a placebo. Material: peripheral blood, obtained in a trial of Ad26.COV2.S vaccine versus placebo. The CDR3 amino acid sequence is: CASSPGGGGNEQFF. The sequenced DNA: TGTGCCAGCAGCCCAGGGGGGGGAGGTAATGAGCAGTTCTTC.